This TCR beta chain was profiled in a study of blood T cell repertoires in COVID-19. Across the study: In each case, the material was cDNA or gDNA derived from T cells, B-cell-depleted T cells, or PBMCs.

Study processing details: Reference gene primer amplification in the assay estimated nucleated cell counts. TCRdb's table, derived via immunoSEQ multiplex PCR, lists solely in-frame clones and lacks some. The DNA was the basis for D and trimming; V, J and clone size are from that table. The sample shows tens of thousands of clones, 79% of them seen only once. This CDR3 has 17 amino acids. Germline V CDR1 and CDR2: SNHLY, FYNNEI. Trimming removed 8 bases at V and 1 base at J, with 22 bases between. The rearrangement uses TRBV2 and TRBJ2-3; a weak D match, TRBD1 (6 bases). Sequencing was performed on peripheral blood. This receptor was obtained from a man aged 55-75 years with active or convalescent COVID-19. The CDR3 loop reads CASELENGGPGTDTQYF. For the CDR3, the DNA is TGTGCCAGCGAGCTCGAGAATGGGGGCCCCGGCACAGATACGCAGTATTTT.